This record covers a single T cell receptor beta chain. The data are from a study of T cell changes during pregnancy in multiple sclerosis. Germline values: CDR1 SQVTM, CDR2 ANQGSEA. The CDR3 runs to 14 residues. V shed 7 bases and J 5 bases; nucleotides not matched to a gene: 11. TCRdb keeps only in-frame clones here, not all; method: immunoSEQ multiplex PCR. The sample carries around 30,000 clones, more than 85% recorded once. The sample here was CD4+ T cells from peripheral blood mononuclear cells, taken after pregnancy. The receptor comes from a female donor with multiple sclerosis, enrolled in a pregnancy study. The rearrangement uses TRBV29-1 and TRBJ1-2, with 9 bases identical to TRBD1. CDR3 DNA: TGCAGCGCGACCCCGGACAGGGGTATTTATGGCTACACCTTC. As protein: CSATPDRGIYGYTF.